Below, one TCR beta chain is given with its context. With 6 bases clipped from V and 5 bases from J, the junction kept 12 bases outside the gene matches. Germline CDR1 and CDR2: SQVTM and ANQGSEA. The CDR3 length is 15 residues. This sample stems from a study of blood T cell repertoires in COVID-19. The assay was immunoSEQ multiplex PCR, and TCRdb's table has in-frame clones only and misses some. The profile covers some 200,000 clones, with around 84% appearing a single time and about 9% taken by the ten largest. The gene calls are TRBV29-1 and TRBJ2-1; 8 bases align to TRBD1. The specimen was peripheral blood. This TCR came from a man aged 50 or older with active or convalescent COVID-19. In nucleotides, the CDR3 is TGCAGCGTGGCCCAGGGACAGGTGGGGGACAATGAGCAGTTCTTC. Its translation is CSVAQGQVGDNEQFF.